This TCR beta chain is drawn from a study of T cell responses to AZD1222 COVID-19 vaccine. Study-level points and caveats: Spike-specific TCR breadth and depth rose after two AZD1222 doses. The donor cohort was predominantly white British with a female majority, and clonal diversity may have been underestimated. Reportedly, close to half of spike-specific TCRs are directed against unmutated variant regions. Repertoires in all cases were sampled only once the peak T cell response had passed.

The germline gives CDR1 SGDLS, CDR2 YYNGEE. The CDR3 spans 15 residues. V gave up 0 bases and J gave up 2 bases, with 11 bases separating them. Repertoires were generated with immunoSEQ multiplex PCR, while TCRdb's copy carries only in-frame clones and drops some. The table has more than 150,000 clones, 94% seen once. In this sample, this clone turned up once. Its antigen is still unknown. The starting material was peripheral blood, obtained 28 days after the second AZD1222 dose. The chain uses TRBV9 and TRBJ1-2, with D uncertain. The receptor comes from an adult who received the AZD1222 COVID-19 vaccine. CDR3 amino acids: CASSVGTLGNYGYTF. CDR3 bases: TGTGCCAGCAGCGTAGGGACCCTGGGAAACTATGGCTACACCTTC.